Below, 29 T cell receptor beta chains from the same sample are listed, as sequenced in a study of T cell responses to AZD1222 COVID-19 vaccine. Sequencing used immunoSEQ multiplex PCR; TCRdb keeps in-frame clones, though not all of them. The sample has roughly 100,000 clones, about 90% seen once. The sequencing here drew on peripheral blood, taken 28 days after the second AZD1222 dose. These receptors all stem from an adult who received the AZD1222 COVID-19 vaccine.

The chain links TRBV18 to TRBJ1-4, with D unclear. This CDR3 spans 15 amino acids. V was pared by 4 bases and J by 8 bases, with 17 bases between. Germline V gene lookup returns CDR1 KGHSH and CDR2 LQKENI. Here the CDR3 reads CASSLDRGIEEKLFF. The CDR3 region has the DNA TGTGCCAGCTCACTGGACCGGGGAATCGAGGAAAAACTGTTTTTT. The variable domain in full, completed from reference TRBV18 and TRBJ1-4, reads NAGVMQNPRHLVRRRGQEARLRCSPMKGHSHVYWYRQLPEEGLKFMVYLQKENIIDESGMPKERFSAEFPKEGPSILRIQQVVRGDSAAYFCASSLDRGIEEKLFFGSGTQLSVL.

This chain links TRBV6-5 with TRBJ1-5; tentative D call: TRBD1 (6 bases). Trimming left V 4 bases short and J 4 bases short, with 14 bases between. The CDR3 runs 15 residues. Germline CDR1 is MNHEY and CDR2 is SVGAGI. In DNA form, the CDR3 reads TGTGCCAGCAGTTCCCCTCAAAGGGGGAATCAGCCCCAGCATTTT. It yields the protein CASSSPQRGNQPQHF.

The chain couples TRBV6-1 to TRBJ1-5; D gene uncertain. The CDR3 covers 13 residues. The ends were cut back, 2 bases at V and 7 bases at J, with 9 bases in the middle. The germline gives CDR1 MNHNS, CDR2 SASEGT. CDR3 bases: TGTGCCAGCAGTGAATTCTCAACCCAGCCCCAGCATTTT. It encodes CASSEFSTQPQHF.

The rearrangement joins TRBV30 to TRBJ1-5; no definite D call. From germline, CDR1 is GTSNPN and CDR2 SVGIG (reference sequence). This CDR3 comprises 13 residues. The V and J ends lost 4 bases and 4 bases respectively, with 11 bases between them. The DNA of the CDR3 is TGTGCCTGGAATCCGGGCCAAAATCAGCCCCAGCATTTT. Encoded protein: CAWNPGQNQPQHF.

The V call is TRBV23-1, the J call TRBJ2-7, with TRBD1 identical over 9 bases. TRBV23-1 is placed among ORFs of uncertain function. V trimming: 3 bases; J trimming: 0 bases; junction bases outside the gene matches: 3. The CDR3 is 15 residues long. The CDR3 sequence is CASSQGQGGSYEQYF. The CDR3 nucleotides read TGCGCCAGCAGTCAGGGACAGGGTGGCTCCTACGAGCAGTACTTC.

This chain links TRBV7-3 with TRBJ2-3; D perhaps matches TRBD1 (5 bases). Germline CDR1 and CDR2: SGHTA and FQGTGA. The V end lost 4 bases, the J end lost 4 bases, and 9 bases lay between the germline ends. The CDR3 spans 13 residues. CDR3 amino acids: CASSWKGSDTQYF. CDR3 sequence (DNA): TGTGCCAGCAGCTGGAAGGGGTCAGATACGCAGTATTTT.

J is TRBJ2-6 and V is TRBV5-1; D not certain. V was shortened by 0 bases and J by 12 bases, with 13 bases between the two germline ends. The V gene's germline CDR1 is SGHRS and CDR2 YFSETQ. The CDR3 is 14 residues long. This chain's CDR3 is CASSLGAGSRVLTF. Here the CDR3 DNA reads TGCGCCAGCAGCTTGGGGGCCGGATCCCGCGTCCTGACTTTC.

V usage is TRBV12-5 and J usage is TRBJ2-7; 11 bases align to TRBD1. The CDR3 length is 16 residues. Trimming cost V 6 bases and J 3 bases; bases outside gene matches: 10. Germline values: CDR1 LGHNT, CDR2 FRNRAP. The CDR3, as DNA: TGTGCTAGTGGACGAATAAGGACAGGGGGCGTCTACGAGCAGTACTTC. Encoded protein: CASGRIRTGGVYEQYF.

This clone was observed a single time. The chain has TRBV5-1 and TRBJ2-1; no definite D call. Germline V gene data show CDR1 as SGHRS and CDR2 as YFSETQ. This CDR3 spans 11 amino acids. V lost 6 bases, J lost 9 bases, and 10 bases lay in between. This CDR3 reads CASTSNAEQFF. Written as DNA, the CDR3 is TGCGCCAGCACTAGTAATGCTGAGCAGTTCTTC. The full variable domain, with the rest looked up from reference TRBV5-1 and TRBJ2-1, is KAGVTQTPRYLIKTRGQQVTLSCSPISGHRSVSWYQQTPGQGLQFLFEYFSETQRNKGNFPGRFSGRQFSNSRSEMNVSTLELGDSALYLCASTSNAEQFFGPGTRLTVL.

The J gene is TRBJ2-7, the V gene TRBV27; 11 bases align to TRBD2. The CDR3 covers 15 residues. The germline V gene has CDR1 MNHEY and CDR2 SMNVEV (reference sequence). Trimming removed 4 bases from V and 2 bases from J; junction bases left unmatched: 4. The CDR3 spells CASSSPGLAAYEQYF. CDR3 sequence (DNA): TGTGCCAGCAGTTCGCCGGGACTAGCGGCCTACGAGCAGTACTTC.

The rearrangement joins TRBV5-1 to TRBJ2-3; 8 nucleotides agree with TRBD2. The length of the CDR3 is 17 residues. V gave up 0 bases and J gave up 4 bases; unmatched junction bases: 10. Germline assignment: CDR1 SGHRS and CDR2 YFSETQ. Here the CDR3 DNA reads TGCGCCAGCAGCTTGGATTCCCCTAGCGGGTTCCCAGATACGCAGTATTTT. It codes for CASSLDSPSGFPDTQYF.

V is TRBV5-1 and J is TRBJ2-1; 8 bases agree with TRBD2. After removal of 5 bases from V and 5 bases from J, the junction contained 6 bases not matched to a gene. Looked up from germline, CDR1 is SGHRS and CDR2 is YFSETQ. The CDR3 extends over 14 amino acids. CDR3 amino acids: CASSYSGTNNEQFF. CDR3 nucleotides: TGCGCCAGCAGTTATAGCGGGACCAACAATGAGCAGTTCTTC.

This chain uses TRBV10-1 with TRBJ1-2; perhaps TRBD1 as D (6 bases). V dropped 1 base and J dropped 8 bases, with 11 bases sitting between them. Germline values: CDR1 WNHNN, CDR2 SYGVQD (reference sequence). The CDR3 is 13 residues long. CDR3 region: CASSEYRTEGYTF. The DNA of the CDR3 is TGCGCCAGCAGTGAGTATCGGACAGAAGGCTACACCTTC.

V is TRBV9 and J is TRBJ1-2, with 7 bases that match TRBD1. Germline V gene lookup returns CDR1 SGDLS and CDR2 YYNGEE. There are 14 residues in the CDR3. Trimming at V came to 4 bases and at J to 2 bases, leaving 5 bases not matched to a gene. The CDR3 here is CASSSPGQNYGYTF. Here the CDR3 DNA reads TGTGCCAGCAGCTCCCCGGGACAGAACTATGGCTACACCTTC.

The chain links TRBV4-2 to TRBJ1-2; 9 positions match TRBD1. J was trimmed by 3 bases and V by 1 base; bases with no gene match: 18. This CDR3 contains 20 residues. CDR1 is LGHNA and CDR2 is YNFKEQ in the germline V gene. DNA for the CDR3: TGTGCCAGCAGCCAAGTTGTTTCGGGGTTCAGGGACAGGGACTACTATGGCTACACCTTC. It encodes CASSQVVSGFRDRDYYGYTF.

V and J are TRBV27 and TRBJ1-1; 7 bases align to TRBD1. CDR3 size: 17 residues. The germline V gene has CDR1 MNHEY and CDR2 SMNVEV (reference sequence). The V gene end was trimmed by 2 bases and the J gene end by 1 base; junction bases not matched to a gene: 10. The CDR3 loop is CASSLDDRAFANTEAFF. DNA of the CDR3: TGTGCCAGCAGTTTAGACGACAGGGCGTTCGCGAACACTGAAGCTTTCTTT.

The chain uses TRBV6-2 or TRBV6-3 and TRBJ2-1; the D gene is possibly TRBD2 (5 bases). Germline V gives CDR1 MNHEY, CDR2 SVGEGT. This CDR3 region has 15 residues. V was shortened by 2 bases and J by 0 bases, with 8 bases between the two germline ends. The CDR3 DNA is TGTGCCAGCAGTTACGAGGGAAGCTCCTACAATGAGCAGTTCTTC. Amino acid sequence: CASSYEGSSYNEQFF.

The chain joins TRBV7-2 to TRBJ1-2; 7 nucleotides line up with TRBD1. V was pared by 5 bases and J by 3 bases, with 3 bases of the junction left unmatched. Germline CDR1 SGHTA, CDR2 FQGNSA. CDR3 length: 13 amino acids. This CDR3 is CASSRGTDYGYTF. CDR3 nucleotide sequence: TGTGCCAGCAGCCGAGGGACAGACTATGGCTACACCTTC. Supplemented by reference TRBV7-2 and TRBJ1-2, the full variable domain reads GAGVSQSPSNKVTEKGKDVELRCDPISGHTALYWYRQSLGQGLEFLIYFQGNSAPDKSGLPSDRFSAERTGGSVSTLTIQRTQQEDSAVYLCASSRGTDYGYTFGSGTRLTVV.

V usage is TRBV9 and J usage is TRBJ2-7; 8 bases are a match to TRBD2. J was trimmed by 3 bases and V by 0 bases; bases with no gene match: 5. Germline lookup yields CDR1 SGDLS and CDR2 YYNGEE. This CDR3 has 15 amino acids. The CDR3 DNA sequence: TGTGCCAGCAGCGTAGGTGGCGGGACTAGCTACGAGCAGTACTTC. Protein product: CASSVGGGTSYEQYF.

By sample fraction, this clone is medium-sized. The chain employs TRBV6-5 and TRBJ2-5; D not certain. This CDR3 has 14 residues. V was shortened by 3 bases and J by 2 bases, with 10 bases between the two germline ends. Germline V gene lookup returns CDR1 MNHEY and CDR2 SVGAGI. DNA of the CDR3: TGTGCCAGCAGTTATTCTTCCGAGCAAGAGACCCAGTACTTC. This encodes CASSYSSEQETQYF.

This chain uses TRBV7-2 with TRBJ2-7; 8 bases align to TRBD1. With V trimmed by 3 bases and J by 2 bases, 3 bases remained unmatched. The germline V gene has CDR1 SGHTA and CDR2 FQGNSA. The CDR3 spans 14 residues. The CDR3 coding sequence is TGTGCCAGCAGCTTTCCAGGGGGCACCTACGAGCAGTACTTC. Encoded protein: CASSFPGGTYEQYF.

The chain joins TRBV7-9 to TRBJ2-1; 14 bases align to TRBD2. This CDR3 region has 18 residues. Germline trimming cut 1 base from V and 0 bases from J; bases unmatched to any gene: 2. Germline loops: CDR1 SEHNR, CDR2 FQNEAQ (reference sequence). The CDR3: CASSLGLAGGNSYNEQFF. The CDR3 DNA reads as TGTGCCAGCAGCTTAGGACTAGCGGGAGGGAACTCCTACAATGAGCAGTTCTTC.

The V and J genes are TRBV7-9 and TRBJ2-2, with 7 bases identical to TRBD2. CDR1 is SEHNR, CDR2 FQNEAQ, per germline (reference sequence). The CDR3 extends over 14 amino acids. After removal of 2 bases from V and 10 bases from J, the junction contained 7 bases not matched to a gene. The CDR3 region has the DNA TGTGCCAGCAGCTTAAGGGCGGGAGAAGAGGAGCTGTTTTTT. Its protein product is CASSLRAGEEELFF.

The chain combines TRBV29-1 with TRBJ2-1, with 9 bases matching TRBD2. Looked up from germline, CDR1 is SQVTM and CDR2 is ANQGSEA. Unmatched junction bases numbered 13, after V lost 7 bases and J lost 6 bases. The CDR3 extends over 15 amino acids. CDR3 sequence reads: CSGTPPSGIFNEQFF. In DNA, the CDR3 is TGCAGCGGGACCCCTCCTAGCGGGATTTTCAATGAGCAGTTCTTC.

CDR3 sequence: CASSRDRGYSNQPQHF. In DNA form, the CDR3 reads TGTGCCAGCAGCCGGGACAGGGGATATAGCAATCAGCCCCAGCATTTT. The J gene is TRBJ1-5, the V gene TRBV19, with TRBD1 identical over 10 bases. CDR3 length: 16 amino acids. Trimming at V came to 9 bases and at J to 0 bases, leaving 8 bases not matched to a gene. Germline values: CDR1 LNHDA, CDR2 SQIVND (reference sequence).

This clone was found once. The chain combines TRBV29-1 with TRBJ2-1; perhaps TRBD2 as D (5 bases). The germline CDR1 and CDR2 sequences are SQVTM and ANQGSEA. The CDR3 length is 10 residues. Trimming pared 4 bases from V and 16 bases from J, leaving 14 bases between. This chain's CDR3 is CSVGNERLFF. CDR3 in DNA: TGCAGCGTTGGAAACGAGCGGCTTTTCTTC.

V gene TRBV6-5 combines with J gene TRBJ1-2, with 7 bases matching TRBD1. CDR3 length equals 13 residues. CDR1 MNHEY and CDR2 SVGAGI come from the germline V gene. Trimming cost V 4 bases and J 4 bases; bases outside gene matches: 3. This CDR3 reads CASSSTGIYGYTF. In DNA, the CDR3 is TGTGCCAGCAGTTCGACAGGGATCTATGGCTACACCTTC.

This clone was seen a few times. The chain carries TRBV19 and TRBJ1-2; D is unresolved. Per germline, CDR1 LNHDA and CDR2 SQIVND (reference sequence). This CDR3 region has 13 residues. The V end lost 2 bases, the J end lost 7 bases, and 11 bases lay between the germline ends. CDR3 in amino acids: CASSILEKAGYTF. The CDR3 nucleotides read TGTGCCAGTAGTATACTGGAGAAGGCTGGCTACACCTTC.

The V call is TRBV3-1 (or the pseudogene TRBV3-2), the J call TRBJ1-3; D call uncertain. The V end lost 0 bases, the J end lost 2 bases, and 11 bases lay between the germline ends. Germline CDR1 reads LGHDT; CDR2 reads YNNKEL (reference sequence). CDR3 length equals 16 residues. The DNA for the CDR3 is TGTGCCAGCAGCCAAGATACATCGCCGGCTGGAAACACCATATATTTT. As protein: CASSQDTSPAGNTIYF.